This TCR beta chain is from a study of cytomegalovirus exposure and HLA in healthy donors. Study information: The study's early data release held 75 million to 95 million unique TCRs from HLA-typed donors. The study, taken as a whole, reports: Researchers counted around 180 TCR beta chains as cytomegalovirus-associated. Several top significant clusters appeared, in a later analysis, to be linked to common viral pathogens.

PCR amplification relied on 60 Vbeta primers (plus 13 Jbeta primers). Here immunoSEQ multiplex PCR was the method, and the copy in TCRdb shows in-frame clones only, minus some. The sample has about 200,000 clones; 60% to 85% are singletons. This CDR3 contains 13 residues. V gave up 4 bases and J gave up 1 base, with 8 bases separating them. Germline V gene data show CDR1 as SGDLS and CDR2 as YYNGEE. A word on this clone: Its cognate antigen is unknown.

The sequenced sample was PBMCs. The chain carries TRBV9 and TRBJ1-1, with D hard to call. The TCR comes from a man in his forties or fifties in good health and CMV-seronegative. CDR3 in amino acids: CASSFSGNTEAFF. For the CDR3, the DNA is TGTGCCAGCAGCTTTTCAGGGAACACTGAAGCTTTCTTT.